The following is a T cell receptor (beta chain) sequence with its context. The target antigen is unknown. This sample is part of a study of cytomegalovirus exposure and HLA in healthy donors. The V segment lost 2 bases and the J segment 8 bases; nucleotides outside the gene matches: 7. The CDR3 spans 14 residues. The V gene's germline CDR1 is MRHNA and CDR2 SNTAGT. Study-wide findings and caveats: Most TCR sequences proved rare, with some public TCRs found in many donors.

PCR was performed using 60 Vbeta and 13 Jbeta primers. TCRdb keeps only in-frame clones here, not all; method: immunoSEQ multiplex PCR. The sample yields under 200,000 clones, around 75% seen once. Input material: PBMCs. The V gene is TRBV6-4, the J gene TRBJ1-2; 8 nucleotides line up with TRBD1. This receptor was obtained from a male donor in good health and CMV-seropositive. This chain's CDR3 is CASSDIGGQGGYTF. CDR3 bases: TGTGCCAGCAGTGACATTGGTGGACAGGGAGGCTACACCTTC.